These 30 T cell receptor beta chains came from one sample sequenced in a study of CD8 T cells in Susac syndrome. An input of about 0.5 to 1 ug of RNA was subjected to reverse transcription using random hexamers. TCRdb itself ran the immunoSEQ multiplex PCR reads through MiXCR, one entry per CDR3 protein. The sample has around 170,000 distinct CDR3 sequences; almost 96% are singletons. The sample was CD4+ T cells from PBMCs. The receptors originated from a human donor with Susac syndrome.

The chain employs TRBV4-1 and TRBJ2-6; tentatively, D is TRBD1 (5 bases). The CDR3 runs 18 residues. Deletions cut 5 bases from V and 0 bases from J, with 17 bases between. Germline values: CDR1 MGHRA, CDR2 YSYEKL. CDR3 in amino acids: CASSTTGAGLSGANVLTF. The DNA of the CDR3 is TGCGCCAGCAGCACAACTGGGGCAGGTCTCTCTGGGGCCAACGTCCTGACTTTC.

V and J are TRBV19 and TRBJ2-2; D gene ambiguous. CDR1 and CDR2 from the germline V gene are LNHDA and SQIVND (reference sequence). Trimming took off 3 bases at V and 6 bases at J, with 5 bases between the two ends. The CDR3 spans 12 residues. The CDR3 DNA is TGTGCCAGTAGTATGATTTCCGGGGAGCTGTTTTTT. Translated, it gives CASSMISGELFF.

The chain recombines TRBV3-1 with TRBJ2-2; 8 bases are shared with TRBD2. The CDR3 spans 16 residues. The germline gives CDR1 LGHDT, CDR2 YNNKEL (reference sequence). With V trimmed by 4 bases and J by 5 bases, 9 bases remained unmatched. Written as DNA, the CDR3 is TGTGCCAGCAGCCCGCGGGGGGCCGAGGGGACCGGGGAGCTGTTTTTT. Its protein product is CASSPRGAEGTGELFF.

The chain recombines TRBV12-3 or TRBV12-4 with TRBJ1-4; D is uncertain. CDR3 length: 16 amino acids. Trimming left V 0 bases short and J 8 bases short, with 16 bases between. The CDR3 spells CASSLAIPGMGEKLFF. CDR3 bases: TGTGCCAGCAGTTTAGCAATCCCGGGGATGGGCGAAAAACTGTTTTTT.

The gene calls are TRBV7-2 and TRBJ1-5; weak D call: TRBD1 (5 bases). The CDR3 sequence is 18 residues long. Trimming removed 5 bases at V and 0 bases at J, with 20 bases between. Germline CDR1 SGHTA, CDR2 FQGNSA. CDR3 protein: CASSLRQNPGNSNQPQHF. The CDR3 DNA is TGTGCCAGCAGCCTCAGACAGAACCCGGGGAATAGCAATCAGCCCCAGCATTTT.

The gene calls are TRBV5-1 and TRBJ1-6, with D possibly TRBD1 on 5 matching bases. The ends were cut back, 0 bases at V and 4 bases at J, with 11 bases in the middle. Germline CDR1 reads SGHRS; CDR2 reads YFSETQ. The CDR3 consists of 16 residues. CDR3 region: CASSLGAGHYNSPLHF. CDR3 in DNA: TGCGCCAGCAGCTTGGGGGCTGGACATTATAATTCACCCCTCCACTTT.

The gene calls are TRBV7-3 and TRBJ2-1; D is unclear. The CDR3 runs 15 residues. Germline loops: CDR1 SGHTA, CDR2 FQGTGA. V lost 2 bases to trimming and J lost 7 bases, with 15 bases between them. The CDR3 is CASSLEGRFRNEQFF. CDR3 DNA: TGTGCCAGCAGCTTAGAAGGGCGGTTTAGGAATGAGCAGTTCTTC.

This rearrangement joins TRBV9 to TRBJ2-6, with 8 bases aligning to TRBD1. The V gene end was trimmed by 0 bases and the J gene end by 2 bases; junction bases not matched to a gene: 10. The V gene's germline CDR1 is SGDLS and CDR2 YYNGEE. CDR3 size: 19 residues. The CDR3 is CASSVDVRTGNAGANVLTF. The CDR3 DNA follows: TGTGCCAGCAGCGTAGATGTAAGGACAGGGAATGCTGGGGCCAACGTCCTGACTTTC.

This chain links TRBV29-1 with TRBJ2-2; 7 bases line up with TRBD1. This CDR3 contains 15 residues. Trimming removed 6 bases from V and 5 bases from J; junction bases left unmatched: 12. CDR1 SQVTM and CDR2 ANQGSEA come from the germline V gene. CDR3 residues: CSVRPGDSRTGELFF. In DNA, the CDR3 is TGCAGCGTCCGCCCTGGGGACAGCAGAACCGGGGAGCTGTTTTTT.

The chain couples TRBV27 to TRBJ1-5; D unclear. The germline V and J ends were trimmed by 3 bases and 2 bases, with 11 bases remaining between them. The CDR3 totals 15 residues. The germline V gene encodes CDR1 MNHEY and CDR2 SMNVEV (reference sequence). This chain's CDR3 is CASSFLPGGNQPQHF. CDR3 nucleotides: TGTGCCAGCAGTTTTCTTCCCGGAGGCAATCAGCCCCAGCATTTT.

The DNA of the CDR3 is TGTGCCAGTAGTTCCCAGGGGTTTCAGCCCCAGCATTTT. It codes for CASSSQGFQPQHF. The chain is built from TRBV19 and TRBJ1-5, with D perhaps TRBD1 (6 bases). V was clipped by 5 bases and J by 6 bases, with 11 bases between them. The CDR3 spans 13 residues. Germline CDR1 reads LNHDA; CDR2 reads SQIVND (reference sequence). Full variable domain (remainder filled in from reference TRBV19 and TRBJ1-5): DGGITQSPKYLFRKEGQNVTLSCEQNLNHDAMYWYRQDPGQGLRLIYYSQIVNDFQKGDIAEGYSVSREKKESFPLTVTSAQKNPTAFYLCASSSQGFQPQHFGDGTRLSIL.

The rearrangement uses TRBV10-3 and TRBJ2-2; D uncertain. V shed 1 base and J shed 4 bases, with 4 bases lying between them. The CDR3 contains 13 residues. Germline assignment: CDR1 ENHRY and CDR2 SYGVKD. The CDR3 coding sequence is TGTGCCATCAGTGAGTTGGGCACCGGGGAGCTGTTTTTT. Translated, it gives CAISELGTGELFF.

The V call is TRBV29-1, the J call TRBJ2-3; D unresolved. Germline V gene lookup returns CDR1 SQVTM and CDR2 ANQGSEA. This CDR3 is 12 amino acids long. Trimming cost V 6 bases and J 4 bases, with 11 bases left between them. In DNA, the CDR3 is TGCAGCGTAGCGCTGGGGTCAGATACGCAGTATTTT. Translation: CSVALGSDTQYF.

This clonotype appeared a single time. This chain uses TRBV12-3 or TRBV12-4 with TRBJ2-5; 9 bases are a match to TRBD2. CDR3 length: 14 amino acids. V lost 4 bases to trimming and J lost 5 bases; unmatched junction nucleotides: 5. In nucleotides, the CDR3 is TGTGCCAGCAGTTCTAGCGGGGAGGGGGAGACCCAGTACTTC. Its translation: CASSSSGEGETQYF.

The chain joins TRBV9 to TRBJ2-3; no clear D. CDR1 is SGDLS and CDR2 is YYNGEE in the germline V gene. The CDR3 contains 14 residues. V gave up 4 bases and J gave up 2 bases, with 11 bases separating them. Written as DNA, the CDR3 is TGTGCCAGCAGCACGGACGGTTCCACAGATACGCAGTATTTT. Residues: CASSTDGSTDTQYF.

This chain uses TRBV5-1 with TRBJ1-1, with TRBD1 identical over 11 bases. The CDR3 spans 14 residues. CDR1 and CDR2 (germline): SGHRS, YFSETQ. J was trimmed by 4 bases and V by 4 bases; bases with no gene match: 3. In DNA, the CDR3 is TGCGCCAGCAGCGGGACAGGGGGTCGCACTGAAGCTTTCTTT. Its translation: CASSGTGGRTEAFF.

The gene calls are TRBV30 and TRBJ2-2; D unresolved. The CDR3 runs to 14 residues. V was trimmed by 2 bases and J by 7 bases, leaving 14 bases between them. The V gene's germline CDR1 is GTSNPN and CDR2 SVGIG (reference sequence). CDR3 DNA: TGTGCCTGGAGTAGGATAGGTTCTATCGGGGAGCTGTTTTTT. Protein product: CAWSRIGSIGELFF.

This chain links TRBV12-3 or TRBV12-4 with TRBJ1-2; no definite D call. This CDR3 is built from 13 residues. Deletions cut 1 base from V and 0 bases from J, with 3 bases between. As DNA, the CDR3 is TGTGCCAGCAGTTTAGGTCCTAACTATGGCTACACCTTC. Its protein product is CASSLGPNYGYTF.

This rearrangement joins TRBV29-1 to TRBJ2-5; D is perhaps TRBD1 (6 bases). The CDR3 covers 16 residues. V was shortened by 5 bases and J by 4 bases, with 23 bases between the two germline ends. Germline-derived CDR1 and CDR2 are SQVTM and ANQGSEA. Here the CDR3 reads CSVINQRTDSGETQYF. CDR3 coding DNA: TGCAGCGTTATAAATCAACGGACAGATTCTGGAGAGACCCAGTACTTC.

This chain uses TRBV7-2 with TRBJ2-6; tentatively, D is TRBD2 (5 bases). CDR3 length: 18 amino acids. Germline CDR1 SGHTA, CDR2 FQGNSA. The V end lost 1 base, the J end lost 0 bases, and 13 bases lay between the germline ends. The chain's CDR3 is CASSLDVGGTSGANVLTF. In nucleotides, the CDR3 is TGTGCCAGCAGCTTAGATGTCGGAGGAACCTCTGGGGCCAACGTCCTGACTTTC.

This chain links TRBV19 with TRBJ2-7; TRBD2 agrees at 8 bases. The germline CDR1 and CDR2 sequences are LNHDA and SQIVND (reference sequence). The CDR3 loop spans 14 amino acids. V lost 3 bases to trimming and J lost 2 bases; unmatched junction nucleotides: 3. The CDR3 nucleotides read TGTGCCAGTAGTATGGTAGCGGGGACCTACGAGCAGTACTTC. It specifies CASSMVAGTYEQYF.

This clonotype was recorded only once. V and J are TRBV20-1 and TRBJ2-1; D may match TRBD1 or TRBD2 (5 bases each). Germline V gene lookup returns CDR1 DFQATT and CDR2 SNEGSKA (reference sequence). Trimming cost V 4 bases and J 4 bases, with 14 bases left between them. The CDR3 runs 14 residues. The CDR3 protein is CSAMRRDPYNEQFF. For the CDR3, the DNA is TGCAGTGCTATGCGTCGGGACCCTTACAATGAGCAGTTCTTC.

The rearrangement uses TRBV15 and TRBJ1-6; D remains ambiguous. Trimming pared 0 bases from V and 7 bases from J, leaving 7 bases between. The CDR3 extends over 14 amino acids. CDR1 is LNHNV and CDR2 is YYDKDF in the germline V gene (reference sequence). The CDR3 DNA reads as TGTGCCACCAGCAGAGATCCGGAAAATTCACCCCTCCACTTT. As protein: CATSRDPENSPLHF.

CDR3 in amino acids: CASSPRVGLAGGLGNEQFF. In DNA form, the CDR3 reads TGTGCCAGCAGCCCAAGGGTTGGACTAGCGGGGGGCCTAGGGAATGAGCAGTTCTTC. The V call is TRBV7-3, the J call TRBJ2-1; 14 bases agree with TRBD2. Trimming at V came to 5 bases and at J to 7 bases, leaving 16 bases not matched to a gene. CDR1 SGHTA and CDR2 FQGTGA come from the germline V gene. CDR3 length: 19 amino acids.

This chain joins TRBV6-1 and TRBJ2-7, with TRBD2 matching over 13 bases. CDR3 length: 13 residues. The V gene end was trimmed by 4 bases and the J gene end by 6 bases; junction bases not matched to a gene: 0. Germline V gene lookup returns CDR1 MNHNS and CDR2 SASEGT. The CDR3 reads CASSGLAGGEQYF. The CDR3 region has the DNA TGTGCCAGCAGTGGACTAGCGGGGGGCGAGCAGTACTTC.

This sequence joins TRBV19 and TRBJ2-7; 9 nucleotides match TRBD1. The germline V gene encodes CDR1 LNHDA and CDR2 SQIVND (reference sequence). There are 13 residues in the CDR3. J lost 2 bases, V lost 9 bases, and 5 bases had no gene match. The CDR3 reads CASSWTGAYEQYF. DNA of the CDR3: TGTGCCAGCTCCTGGACAGGGGCCTACGAGCAGTACTTC. Combining the CDR3 with reference TRBV19 and TRBJ2-7 gives the whole variable domain DGGITQSPKYLFRKEGQNVTLSCEQNLNHDAMYWYRQDPGQGLRLIYYSQIVNDFQKGDIAEGYSVSREKKESFPLTVTSAQKNPTAFYLCASSWTGAYEQYFGPGTRLTVT.

This clonotype was detected only once. The V call is TRBV29-1, the J call TRBJ2-3; 7 nucleotides match TRBD2. The ends lost 4 bases at V and 2 bases at J; junction bases unmatched: 3. The germline V gene has CDR1 SQVTM and CDR2 ANQGSEA. This CDR3 contains 13 residues. DNA of the CDR3: TGCAGCGTTGCGGGGGACTACACAGATACGCAGTATTTT. This gives the protein CSVAGDYTDTQYF.

The genes are TRBV3-1 and TRBJ2-5, with a weak D call TRBD2 (5 bases). The CDR3 runs to 14 residues. The germline V gene has CDR1 LGHDT and CDR2 YNNKEL (reference sequence). The ends were cut back, 0 bases at V and 2 bases at J, with 7 bases in the middle. CDR3 residues: CASSQEGGQETQYF. The CDR3 DNA sequence: TGTGCCAGCAGCCAAGAGGGCGGGCAAGAGACCCAGTACTTC.

The chain recombines TRBV30 with TRBJ2-2; TRBD2 is a possible D gene (6 bases). Germline CDR1 reads GTSNPN; CDR2 reads SVGIG (reference sequence). V gave up 1 base and J gave up 1 base, with 13 bases separating them. The CDR3 contains 16 residues. The CDR3 loop reads CAWSARRRGNTGELFF. CDR3 coding DNA: TGTGCCTGGAGTGCCCGGAGGAGGGGGAACACCGGGGAGCTGTTTTTT. The entire variable domain, with the rest obtained from reference TRBV30 and TRBJ2-2, is as follows: SQTIHQWPATLVQPVGSPLSLECTVEGTSNPNLYWYRQAAGRGLQLLFYSVGIGQISSEVPQNLSASRPQDRQFILSSKKLLLSDSGFYLCAWSARRRGNTGELFFGEGSRLTVL.

CDR3 bases: TGTGCCAGCAGCTTCACAGGGATTGGCACAGATACGCAGTATTTT. Translated, it gives CASSFTGIGTDTQYF. V usage is TRBV7-3 and J usage is TRBJ2-3; tentatively, D is TRBD1 (6 bases). Trimming removed 3 bases from V and 1 base from J, with 11 bases in between. CDR1 is SGHTA and CDR2 is FQGTGA in the germline V gene. The CDR3 runs to 15 residues.